The rows below give T cell receptor beta chains drawn from one sample of a study of vaccination effects on CD4 cells after COVID-19. No antigen has been assigned to these receptors. The table came from immunoSEQ multiplex PCR; TCRdb's copy has only in-frame clones and leaves some out. The data contain approximately 31,000 clones, about two thirds of them singletons. The starting material was CD4+ T cells from PBMCs cultured with a peptide pool, obtained before COVID-19 vaccination. The receptors derive from a human donor who had a prior SARS-CoV-2 infection. Both conserved end residues are part of each CDR3. A D gene is named only where the DNA matches it firmly. Clone size appears in some rows only: once, few, many, or a class for an expanded clone.

clone_size,cdr3_length,v_call,j_call,d_call,cdr3_nt,cdr3_aa
.,14,TRBV11-2,TRBJ2-7,.,TGTGCCAGCAGCCCGCATTTCGCAGGGCACGAGCAGTACTTC,CASSPHFAGHEQYF
.,12,TRBV12-3/TRBV12-4,TRBJ1-2,.,TGTGCCAGCAGTTTAAGGGACTATGGCTACACCTTC,CASSLRDYGYTF
.,15,TRBV4-2,TRBJ2-3,.,TGTGCCAGCAGCGTACGGGGGCCTGGCACAGATACGCAGTATTTT,CASSVRGPGTDTQYF
once,16,TRBV28,TRBJ2-7,.,TGTGCCAGCAGTCCGGGAGGGGACAGAGCGACCTACGAGCAGTACTTC,CASSPGGDRATYEQYF
.,13,TRBV5-6,TRBJ1-1,TRBD1,TGTGCCAGCAGCCGAACAGGGGGCACTGAAGCTTTCTTT,CASSRTGGTEAFF
.,14,TRBV5-1,TRBJ1-4,TRBD1,TGCGCCAGCAGCTTGGACAGGGGGGGCGAAAAACTGTTTTTT,CASSLDRGGEKLFF
.,16,TRBV19,TRBJ2-1,TRBD2,TGTGCCAGTAGCCGACTAGCGGGAACTTCCTACAATGAGCAGTTCTTC,CASSRLAGTSYNEQFF
few,11,TRBV11-2,TRBJ2-3,.,TGTGCCAGCAGCTACGTGCATACGCAGTATTTT,CASSYVHTQYF
.,13,TRBV9,TRBJ2-7,.,TGTGCCAGCAGCCCCGGTGCCTCCTACGAGCAGTACTTC,CASSPGASYEQYF
.,15,TRBV5-1,TRBJ1-3,.,TGCGCCAGCAGCTTGGATACACTCTCTGGAAACACCATATATTTT,CASSLDTLSGNTIYF
.,18,TRBV5-4,TRBJ2-3,TRBD1,TGTGCCAGCAGCGCCGGGACAGGGGCTATAGAAGACACAGATACGCAGTATTTT,CASSAGTGAIEDTDTQYF
.,13,TRBV5-1,TRBJ1-2,.,TGCGCCAGCAGCCACCAAGGGAACTATGGCTACACCTTC,CASSHQGNYGYTF
.,11,TRBV28,TRBJ1-4,.,TGTGCCAGCAGTACATCTGAAAAACTGTTTTTT,CASSTSEKLFF
.,14,TRBV2,TRBJ1-5,.,TGTGCCAGCAGTGATATCACAGCTGATCAGCCCCAGCATTTT,CASSDITADQPQHF
.,15,TRBV5-1,TRBJ1-1,.,TGCGCCAGCAGCTTGATTCCCGGCTCGAACACTGAAGCTTTCTTT,CASSLIPGSNTEAFF